Each of the 2 T cell receptor beta chains below was sequenced from the same sample in a study of graft-versus-host responses after intestinal transplantation. The protocol was immunoSEQ multiplex PCR, while the TCRdb copy is restricted to in-frame clones and leaves out a portion. This table holds roughly 90,000 clones, 88% found once. Their cognate antigens are unknown. Sequencing was performed on unstimulated CD4+ T cells sorted from spleen or lymph node cells, taken before transplant. These TCRs come from a human donor who was the organ donor for an intestinal transplant.

The CDR3 DNA is TGTGCCAGCGGGACAGGGGTGGTGTATTCACCCCTCCACTTT. This codes for CASGTGVVYSPLHF. The chain couples TRBV5-8 to TRBJ1-6; 10 bases are a match to TRBD1. The CDR3 runs 14 residues. V was clipped by 7 bases and J by 8 bases; unmatched bases: 6. Per germline, CDR1 SGHTS and CDR2 YDEGEE. The entire variable domain, with the rest obtained from reference TRBV5-8 and TRBJ1-6, is as follows: EAGVTQSPTHLIKTRGQQATLRCSPISGHTSVYWYQQALGLGLQFLLWYDEGEERNRGNFPPRFSGRQFPNYSSELNVNALELEDSALYLCASGTGVVYSPLHFGNGTRLTVT.

This clone has just one count. The chain employs TRBV6-6 and TRBJ2-5, with TRBD1 as a possible D gene (5 bases). The germline V and J ends were trimmed by 7 bases and 4 bases, with 16 bases remaining between them. The CDR3 extends over 14 amino acids. The germline V gene encodes CDR1 MNHNY and CDR2 SVGAGI (reference sequence). The CDR3 protein is CASISQGAIETQYF. CDR3 DNA sequence: TGTGCCAGCATCAGTCAGGGCGCGATAGAGACCCAGTACTTC.